This is a list of T cell receptor beta chains from one sample in a study of blood T cell repertoires in COVID-19. Using immunoSEQ multiplex PCR, the repertoire was profiled, and TCRdb retains in-frame clones only, with some absent. Among about 200,000 clones listed, about four fifths were seen once. Input material: peripheral blood. The receptors were gathered from a man aged 55 to 70 with acute or convalescent COVID-19. The CDR3 runs from the conserved cysteine through the conserved F or W. D genes are given only for firm matches. Only some rows state a clone size, as once, few, many or a class for expanded clones.

abundance | d_gene | j_gene | v_gene | CDR3aa | CDR3nt
few | . | TRBJ2-1 | TRBV6-2/TRBV6-3 | CASSYREESEQFF | TGTGCCAGCAGTTACCGGGAAGAAAGTGAGCAGTTCTTC
. | . | TRBJ1-6 | TRBV27 | CASSLTVHNSPLHF | TGTGCCAGCAGTTTGACAGTCCATAATTCACCCCTCCACTTT
. | . | TRBJ1-2 | TRBV6-6 | CASSPDSEGLYGYTF | TGTGCCAGCAGTCCGGACAGCGAGGGCCTCTATGGCTACACCTTC
. | TRBD1 | TRBJ1-1 | TRBV27 | CASHGQGVSNTEAFF | TGTGCCAGCCACGGACAGGGGGTATCGAACACTGAAGCTTTCTTT
. | . | TRBJ1-1 | TRBV19 | CASSMVRRGGLAFF | TGTGCCAGTAGTATGGTTAGGAGGGGGGGGCTAGCTTTCTTT
. | TRBD1 | TRBJ1-4 | TRBV29-1 | CSAGQGESNEKLFF | TGCAGCGCCGGACAGGGGGAGTCCAATGAAAAACTGTTTTTT
. | . | TRBJ2-3 | TRBV7-9 | CASSLEGLTDTQYF | TGTGCCAGCAGCTTAGAGGGGCTCACAGATACGCAGTATTTT
few | . | TRBJ2-6 | TRBV7-9 | CASSFPGLPSGANVLTF | TGTGCCAGCAGCTTTCCGGGGTTACCCTCTGGGGCCAACGTCCTGACTTTC
. | . | TRBJ1-3 | TRBV7-3 | CASSLTGQNSGNTIYF | TGTGCCAGCAGCTTAACTGGGCAGAACTCTGGAAACACCATATATTTT
. | . | TRBJ2-2 | TRBV9 | CASSVAGGGRNTGELFF | TGTGCCAGCAGCGTAGCCGGGGGCGGGAGGAACACCGGGGAGCTGTTTTTT
. | TRBD2 | TRBJ2-1 | TRBV7-3 | CASSLLPGLANNEQFF | TGTGCCAGCAGCTTACTACCCGGACTAGCGAACAATGAGCAGTTCTTC
. | TRBD2 | TRBJ2-1 | TRBV30 | CAWSRGEDNEQFF | TGTGCCTGGAGTCGGGGGGAGGACAATGAGCAGTTCTTC
. | TRBD1 | TRBJ1-6 | TRBV19 | CASSSPPGTGGNSPLHF | TGTGCCAGTAGTTCCCCCCCCGGGACAGGGGGTAATTCACCCCTCCACTTT
. | . | TRBJ1-2 | TRBV2 | CASSSSGVAGYTF | TGTGCCAGCAGTTCGTCAGGGGTGGCTGGCTACACCTTC
. | TRBD1 | TRBJ2-1 | TRBV5-1 | CASSPPGQGVGNEQFF | TGCGCCAGCAGCCCACCGGGACAGGGGGTCGGCAATGAGCAGTTCTTC
. | . | TRBJ2-7 | TRBV21-1 | CASSKALGQRGYEQYF | TGTGCCAGCAGCAAAGCGCTGGGACAGAGAGGTTACGAGCAGTACTTC
. | . | TRBJ1-1 | TRBV18 | CASHSYNTEAFF | TGTGCCAGCCACAGCTACAACACTGAAGCTTTCTTT
. | TRBD1 | TRBJ1-2 | TRBV28 | CASRKQGATGYGYTF | TGTGCCAGCAGAAAACAGGGGGCCACAGGATATGGCTACACCTTC